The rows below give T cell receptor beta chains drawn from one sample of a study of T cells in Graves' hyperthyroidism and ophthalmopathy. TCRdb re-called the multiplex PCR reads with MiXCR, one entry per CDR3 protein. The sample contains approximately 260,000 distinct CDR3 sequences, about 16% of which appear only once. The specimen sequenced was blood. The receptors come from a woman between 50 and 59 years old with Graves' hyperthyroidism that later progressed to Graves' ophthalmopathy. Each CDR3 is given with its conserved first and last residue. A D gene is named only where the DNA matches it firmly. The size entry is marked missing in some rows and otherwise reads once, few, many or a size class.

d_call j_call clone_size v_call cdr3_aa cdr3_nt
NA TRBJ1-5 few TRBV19 CASSVHTGYSNQPQHF TGTGCCAGTAGTGTACATACAGGTTATAGCAATCAGCCCCAGCATTTT
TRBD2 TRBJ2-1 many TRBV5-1 CASSLSGSGEQFF TGCGCCAGCAGCCTTAGCGGGAGTGGTGAGCAGTTCTTC
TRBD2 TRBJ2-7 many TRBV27 CASRTRTSGSLLPSYEQYF TGTGCCAGCAGGACCAGGACTAGCGGGAGCTTATTACCGTCCTACGAGCAGTACTTC
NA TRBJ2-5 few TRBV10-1 CASSAGHQETQYF TGCGCCAGCAGTGCTGGACATCAAGAGACCCAGTACTTC
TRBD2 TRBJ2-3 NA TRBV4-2 CASSQAGTSGRGDTQYF TGTGCCAGCAGCCAAGCCGGGACTAGCGGCAGGGGAGATACGCAGTATTTT
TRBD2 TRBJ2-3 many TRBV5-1 CASSTISGRGTDTQYF TGCGCCAGCAGCACCATCAGCGGGAGAGGCACAGATACGCAGTATTTT
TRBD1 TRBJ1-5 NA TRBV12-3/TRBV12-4 CASSSTGGSQPQHF TGTGCCAGCAGTTCGACAGGGGGCAGTCAGCCCCAGCATTTT
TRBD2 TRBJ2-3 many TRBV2 CASTLGLAVAHTQYF TGTGCCAGCACCTTGGGACTAGCGGTCGCGCATACGCAGTATTTT
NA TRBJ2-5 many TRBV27 CASSPGVGITGKTQYF TGTGCCAGCAGTCCTGGAGTCGGGATCACTGGCAAGACCCAGTACTTC
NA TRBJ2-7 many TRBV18 CASSRLPFDEQYF TGTGCCAGCTCGCGCCTTCCGTTCGACGAGCAGTACTTC
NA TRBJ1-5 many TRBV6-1 CASRKQGPNQPQHF TGTGCCAGCAGAAAACAGGGACCTAATCAGCCCCAGCATTTT
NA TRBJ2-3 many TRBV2 CASSERAGSTDTQYF TGTGCCAGCAGTGAAAGGGCAGGGAGCACAGATACGCAGTATTTT
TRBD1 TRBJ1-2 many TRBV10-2 CASSSRTGEGYTF TGCGCCAGCAGTAGCCGGACAGGGGAGGGCTACACCTTC
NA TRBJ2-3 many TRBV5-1 CASSLEGFGDTQYF TGCGCCAGCAGCTTGGAAGGTTTCGGGGATACGCAGTATTTT
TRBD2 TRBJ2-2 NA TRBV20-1 CSARGTSGTGELFF TGCAGTGCTAGAGGGACTAGCGGAACCGGGGAGCTGTTTTTT
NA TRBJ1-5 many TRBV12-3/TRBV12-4 CASSFSRQGNQPQHF TGTGCCAGCAGTTTTTCGCGTCAGGGGAATCAGCCCCAGCATTTT
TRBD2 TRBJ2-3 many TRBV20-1 CSARRAGLETDTQYF TGCAGTGCTAGGCGGGCAGGACTAGAGACAGATACGCAGTATTTT
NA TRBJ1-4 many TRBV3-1 CASSRATNEKLFF TGTGCCAGCAGCCGTGCAACTAATGAAAAACTGTTTTTT
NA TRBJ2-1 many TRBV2 CASRAQGNEQFF TGTGCCAGCAGGGCCCAGGGAAATGAGCAGTTCTTC
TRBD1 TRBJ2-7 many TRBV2 CASSESPGQGDEQYF TGTGCCAGCAGTGAAAGCCCTGGACAGGGGGACGAGCAGTACTTC
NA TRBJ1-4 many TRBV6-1 CASSEFSSLGTNEKLFF TGTGCCAGCAGTGAGTTCAGCTCTCTAGGAACTAATGAAAAACTGTTTTTT
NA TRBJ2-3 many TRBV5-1 CASSSGSPVDTQYF TGCGCCAGCAGCTCTGGGTCGCCAGTGGATACGCAGTATTTT
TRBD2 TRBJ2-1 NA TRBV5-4 CASSLSSGSSDEQFF TGTGCCAGCAGCTTATCGAGCGGGAGTAGCGATGAGCAGTTCTTC
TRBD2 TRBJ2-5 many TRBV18 CASSPRTSGSLETQYF TGTGCCAGCTCACCAAGGACTAGCGGGAGCTTAGAGACCCAGTACTTC
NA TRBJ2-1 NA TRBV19 CASIAPGRYEQFF TGTGCCAGTATAGCCCCGGGGAGGTATGAGCAGTTCTTC
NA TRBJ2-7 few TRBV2 CASTAGRPEQYF TGTGCCAGCACCGCGGGGAGGCCCGAGCAGTACTTC
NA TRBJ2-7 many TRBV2 CASVRVRYEQYF TGTGCCAGTGTGAGGGTTCGCTACGAGCAGTACTTC
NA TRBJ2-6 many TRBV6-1 CASTPDGSGANVLTF TGTGCCAGCACCCCCGACGGGTCCGGGGCCAACGTCCTGACTTTC
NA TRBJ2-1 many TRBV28 CASSRLGAGSPYNEQFF TGTGCCAGCAGCCGCCTGGGCGCCGGGAGCCCATACAATGAGCAGTTCTTC
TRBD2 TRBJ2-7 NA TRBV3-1 CASSQEVGGPGEQYF TGTGCCAGCAGCCAAGAGGTGGGAGGGCCAGGGGAGCAGTACTTC
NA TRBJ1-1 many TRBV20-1 CSTRGRDGRMNTEAFF TGCAGTACTCGAGGCCGGGACGGTAGAATGAACACTGAAGCTTTCTTT
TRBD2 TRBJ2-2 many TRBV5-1 CASSWRGLASNTGELFF TGCGCCAGCAGCTGGAGGGGACTAGCGTCGAACACCGGGGAGCTGTTTTTT
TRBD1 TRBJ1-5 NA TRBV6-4 CASSELHGTGDQPQHF TGTGCCAGCAGTGAACTCCACGGGACAGGGGATCAGCCCCAGCATTTT
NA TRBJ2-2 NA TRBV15 CATRLTVNGGELFF TGTGCCACCAGGTTGACGGTCAACGGCGGGGAGCTGTTTTTT
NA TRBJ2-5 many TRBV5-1 CASSLAPQGTGETQYF TGCGCCAGCAGCTTGGCCCCGCAGGGAACGGGAGAGACCCAGTACTTC
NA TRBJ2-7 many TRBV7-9 CASSLSQSSYEQYF TGTGCCAGCAGCTTATCCCAGTCCTCCTACGAGCAGTACTTC
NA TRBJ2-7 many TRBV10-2 CASTSVNKVEQYF TGCGCCAGCACCTCCGTCAACAAAGTTGAGCAGTACTTC
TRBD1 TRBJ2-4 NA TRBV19 CASMRDRGYGKNIQYF TGTGCCAGTATGAGAGACAGGGGATATGGCAAAAACATTCAGTACTTC
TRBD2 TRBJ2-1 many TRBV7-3 CASSSPTSGRDNYNEQFF TGTGCCAGCAGCTCTCCGACTAGCGGGAGAGACAACTACAATGAGCAGTTCTTC
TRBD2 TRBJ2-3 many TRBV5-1 CASSFGGRATDTQYF TGCGCCAGCAGCTTCGGCGGGAGGGCCACAGATACGCAGTATTTT
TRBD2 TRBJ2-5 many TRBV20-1 CSARGASGRAGLQETQYF TGCAGTGCTAGGGGGGCTAGCGGGAGGGCTGGACTTCAAGAGACCCAGTACTTC
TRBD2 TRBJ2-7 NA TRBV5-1 CASSSTSGRVEQYF TGCGCCAGCAGCTCCACTAGCGGGAGGGTCGAGCAGTACTTC
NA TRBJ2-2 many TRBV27 CASTGRAGELFF TGTGCCAGCACCGGGCGCGCCGGGGAGCTGTTTTTT
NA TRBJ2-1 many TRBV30 CAWDRDMHEQFF TGTGCCTGGGACCGAGACATGCATGAGCAGTTCTTC
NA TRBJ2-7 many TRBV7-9 CASTRSPGTLARGSYEQYF TGTGCCAGCACCCGCTCGCCCGGGACTCTTGCCCGGGGCTCCTACGAGCAGTACTTC
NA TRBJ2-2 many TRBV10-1 CASSWQGKTGELFF TGCGCCAGCAGTTGGCAGGGGAAGACCGGGGAGCTGTTTTTT
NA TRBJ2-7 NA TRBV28 CASSLRARYEQYF TGTGCCAGCAGTTTAAGGGCTCGCTACGAGCAGTACTTC
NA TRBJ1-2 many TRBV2 CAGKNWGGYTF TGTGCCGGGAAAAACTGGGGGGGCTACACCTTC
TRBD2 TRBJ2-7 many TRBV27 CASTTLAGVYEQYF TGTGCCAGCACTACACTAGCGGGAGTCTACGAGCAGTACTTC
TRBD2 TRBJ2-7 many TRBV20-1 CSARVAESGRIDEQYF TGCAGTGCTAGAGTGGCTGAGAGCGGGAGGATCGACGAGCAGTACTTC